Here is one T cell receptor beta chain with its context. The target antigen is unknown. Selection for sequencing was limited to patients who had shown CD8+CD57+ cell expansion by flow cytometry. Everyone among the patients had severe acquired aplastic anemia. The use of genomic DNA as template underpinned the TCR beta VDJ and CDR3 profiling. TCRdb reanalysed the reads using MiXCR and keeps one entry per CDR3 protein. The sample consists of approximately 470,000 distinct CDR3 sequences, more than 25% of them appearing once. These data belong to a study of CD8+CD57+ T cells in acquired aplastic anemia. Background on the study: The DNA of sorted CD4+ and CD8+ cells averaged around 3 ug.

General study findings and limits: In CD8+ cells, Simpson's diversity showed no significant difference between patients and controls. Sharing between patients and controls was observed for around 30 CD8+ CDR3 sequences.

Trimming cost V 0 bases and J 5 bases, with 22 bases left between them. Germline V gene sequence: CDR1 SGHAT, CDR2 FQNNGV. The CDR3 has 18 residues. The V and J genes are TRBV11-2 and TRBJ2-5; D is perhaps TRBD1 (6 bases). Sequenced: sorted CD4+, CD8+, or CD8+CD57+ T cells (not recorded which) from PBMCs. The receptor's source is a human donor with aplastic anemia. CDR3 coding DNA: TGTGCCAGCAGCTTAGATGGGCTCGGGACATTGGATAGTGAGACCCAGTACTTC. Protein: CASSLDGLGTLDSETQYF. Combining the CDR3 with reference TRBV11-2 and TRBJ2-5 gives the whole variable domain EAGVAQSPRYKIIEKRQSVAFWCNPISGHATLYWYQQILGQGPKLLIQFQNNGVVDDSQLPKDRFSAERLKGVDSTLKIQPAKLEDSAVYLCASSLDGLGTLDSETQYFGPGTRLLVL.